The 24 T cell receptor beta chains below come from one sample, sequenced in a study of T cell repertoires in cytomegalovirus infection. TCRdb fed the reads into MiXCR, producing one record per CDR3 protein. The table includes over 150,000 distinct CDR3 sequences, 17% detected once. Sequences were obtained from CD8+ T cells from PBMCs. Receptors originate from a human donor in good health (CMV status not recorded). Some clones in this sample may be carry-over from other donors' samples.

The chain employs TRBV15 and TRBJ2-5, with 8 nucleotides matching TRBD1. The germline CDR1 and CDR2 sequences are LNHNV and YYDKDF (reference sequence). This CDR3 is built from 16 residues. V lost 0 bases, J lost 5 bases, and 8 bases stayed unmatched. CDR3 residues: CATSRDWQGASETQYF. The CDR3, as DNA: TGTGCCACCAGCAGAGATTGGCAGGGGGCTTCGGAGACCCAGTACTTC.

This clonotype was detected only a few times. The CDR3: CASSTTRAYYEQYF. In DNA, the CDR3 is TGTGCCAGCAGTACAACCCGGGCTTACTACGAGCAGTACTTC. The J gene is TRBJ2-7, the V gene TRBV7-2; D is ambiguous. With 6 bases removed from V and 3 bases from J, the gap between germline ends came to 15 bases. Germline CDR1 reads SGHTA; CDR2 reads FQGNSA. This CDR3 comprises 14 residues.

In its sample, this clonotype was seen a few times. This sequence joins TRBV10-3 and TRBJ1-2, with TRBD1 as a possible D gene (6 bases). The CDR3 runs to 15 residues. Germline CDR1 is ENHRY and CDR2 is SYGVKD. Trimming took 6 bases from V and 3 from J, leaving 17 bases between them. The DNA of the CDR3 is TGTGCCATCAGCCTCCCAACAGGGTCCGACTATGGCTACACCTTC. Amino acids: CAISLPTGSDYGYTF.

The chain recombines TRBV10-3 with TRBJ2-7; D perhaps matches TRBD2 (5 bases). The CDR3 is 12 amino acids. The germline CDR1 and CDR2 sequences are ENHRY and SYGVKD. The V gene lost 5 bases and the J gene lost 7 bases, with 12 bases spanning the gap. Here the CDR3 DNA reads TGTGCCATCAGTCCCTCGGGGTGGGAGCAGTACTTC. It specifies CAISPSGWEQYF.

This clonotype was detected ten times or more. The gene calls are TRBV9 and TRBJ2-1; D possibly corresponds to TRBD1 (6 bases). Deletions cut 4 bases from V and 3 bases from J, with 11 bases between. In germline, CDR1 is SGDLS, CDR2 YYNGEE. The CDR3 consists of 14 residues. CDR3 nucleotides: TGTGCCAGCAGCCCCGGGACAAACTACAATGAGCAGTTCTTC. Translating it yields CASSPGTNYNEQFF.

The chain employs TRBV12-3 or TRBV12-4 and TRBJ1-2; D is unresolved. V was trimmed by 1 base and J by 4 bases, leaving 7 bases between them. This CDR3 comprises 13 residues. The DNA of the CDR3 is TGTGCCAGCAGTTTAGGCAGATTCTATGGCTACACCTTC. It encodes CASSLGRFYGYTF.

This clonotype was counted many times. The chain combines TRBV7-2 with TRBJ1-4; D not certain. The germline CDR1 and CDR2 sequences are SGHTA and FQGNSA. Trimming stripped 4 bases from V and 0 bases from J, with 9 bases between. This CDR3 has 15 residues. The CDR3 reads CASSSPEATNEKLFF. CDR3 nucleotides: TGTGCCAGCAGCTCACCGGAGGCAACTAATGAAAAACTGTTTTTT.

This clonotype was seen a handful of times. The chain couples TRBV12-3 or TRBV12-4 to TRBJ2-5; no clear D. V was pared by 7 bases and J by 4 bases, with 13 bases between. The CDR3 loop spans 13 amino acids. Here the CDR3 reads CASTPWRGETQYF. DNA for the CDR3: TGTGCCAGCACCCCCTGGCGAGGAGAGACCCAGTACTTC.

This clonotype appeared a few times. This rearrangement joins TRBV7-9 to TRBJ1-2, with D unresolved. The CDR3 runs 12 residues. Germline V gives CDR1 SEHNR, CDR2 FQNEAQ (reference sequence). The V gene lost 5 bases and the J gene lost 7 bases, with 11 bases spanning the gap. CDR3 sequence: CASSLGFSGYTF. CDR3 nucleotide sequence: TGTGCCAGCAGCCTAGGGTTCTCTGGCTACACCTTC.

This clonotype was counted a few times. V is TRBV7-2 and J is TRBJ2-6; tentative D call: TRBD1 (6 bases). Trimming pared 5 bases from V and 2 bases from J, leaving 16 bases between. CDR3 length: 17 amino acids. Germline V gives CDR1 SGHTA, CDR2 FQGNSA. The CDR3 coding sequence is TGTGCCAGCAGCCCCGACACGGACAGCCCTGGGGCCAACGTCCTGACTTTC. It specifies CASSPDTDSPGANVLTF.

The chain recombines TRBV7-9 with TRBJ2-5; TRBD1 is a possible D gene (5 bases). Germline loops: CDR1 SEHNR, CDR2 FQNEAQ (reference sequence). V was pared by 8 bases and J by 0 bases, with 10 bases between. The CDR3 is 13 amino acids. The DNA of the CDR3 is TGTGCCAGCGACAGAATGTACCAAGAGACCCAGTACTTC. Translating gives CASDRMYQETQYF.

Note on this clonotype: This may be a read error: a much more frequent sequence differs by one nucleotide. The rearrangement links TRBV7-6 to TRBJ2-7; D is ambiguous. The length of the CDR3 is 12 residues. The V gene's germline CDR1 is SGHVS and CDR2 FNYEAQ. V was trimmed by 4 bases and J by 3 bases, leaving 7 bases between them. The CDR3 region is CASSSDDYEQYF. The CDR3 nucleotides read TGTGCCAGCAGCTCAGACGACTACGAGCAGTACTTC.

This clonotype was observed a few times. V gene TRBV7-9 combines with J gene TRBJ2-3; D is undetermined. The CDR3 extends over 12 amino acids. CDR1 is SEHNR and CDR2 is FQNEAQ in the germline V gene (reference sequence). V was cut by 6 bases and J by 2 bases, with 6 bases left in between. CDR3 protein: CASSFNTDTQYF. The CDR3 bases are TGTGCCAGCAGTTTTAACACAGATACGCAGTATTTT.

This CDR3 reads CASSLHSGQLYNEQFF. In DNA form, the CDR3 reads TGTGCCAGCAGCTTACATTCGGGACAGCTTTACAATGAGCAGTTCTTC. The rearrangement links TRBV7-4 to TRBJ2-1, with 7 nucleotides matching TRBD1. With V trimmed by 2 bases and J by 4 bases, 8 bases remained unmatched. CDR1 SGHVT and CDR2 SQSDAQ come from the germline V gene. This CDR3 has 16 residues.

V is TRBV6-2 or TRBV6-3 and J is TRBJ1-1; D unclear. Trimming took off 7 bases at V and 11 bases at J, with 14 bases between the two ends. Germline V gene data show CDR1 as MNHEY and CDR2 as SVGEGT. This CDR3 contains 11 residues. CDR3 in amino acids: CASTIGTAAFF. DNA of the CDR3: TGTGCCAGCACAATAGGTACAGCTGCTTTCTTT.

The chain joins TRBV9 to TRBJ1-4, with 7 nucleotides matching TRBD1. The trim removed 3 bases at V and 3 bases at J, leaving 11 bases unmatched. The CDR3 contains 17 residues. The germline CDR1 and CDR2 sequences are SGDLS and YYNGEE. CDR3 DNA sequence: TGTGCCAGCAGCGGTGACCTCAAGACAGGGTCTAATGAAAAACTGTTTTTT. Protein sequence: CASSGDLKTGSNEKLFF.

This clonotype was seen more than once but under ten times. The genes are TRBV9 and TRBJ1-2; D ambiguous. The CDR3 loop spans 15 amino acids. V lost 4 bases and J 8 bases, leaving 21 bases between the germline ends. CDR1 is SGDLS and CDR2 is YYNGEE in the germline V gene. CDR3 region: CASSLRREGSGGYTF. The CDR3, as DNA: TGTGCCAGCAGCCTAAGAAGAGAAGGGTCGGGCGGCTACACCTTC.

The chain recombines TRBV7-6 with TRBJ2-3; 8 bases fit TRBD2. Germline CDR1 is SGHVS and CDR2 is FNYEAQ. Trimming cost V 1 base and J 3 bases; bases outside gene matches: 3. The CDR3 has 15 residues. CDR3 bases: TGTGCCAGCAGCTTAGGCGGGGGGCCGACAGATACGCAGTATTTT. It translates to CASSLGGGPTDTQYF.

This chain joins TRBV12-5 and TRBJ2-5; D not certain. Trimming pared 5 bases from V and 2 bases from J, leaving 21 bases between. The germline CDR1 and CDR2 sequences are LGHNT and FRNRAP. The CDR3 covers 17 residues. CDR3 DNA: TGTGCTAGTGGTCCGGACGTCGTGCAGCCTAATCAAGAGACCCAGTACTTC. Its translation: CASGPDVVQPNQETQYF.

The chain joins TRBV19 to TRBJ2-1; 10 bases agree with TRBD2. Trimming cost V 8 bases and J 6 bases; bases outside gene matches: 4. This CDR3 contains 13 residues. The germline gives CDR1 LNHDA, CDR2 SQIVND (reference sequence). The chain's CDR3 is CASSSGSGNEQFF. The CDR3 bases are TGTGCCAGTTCTAGCGGGAGTGGCAATGAGCAGTTCTTC.

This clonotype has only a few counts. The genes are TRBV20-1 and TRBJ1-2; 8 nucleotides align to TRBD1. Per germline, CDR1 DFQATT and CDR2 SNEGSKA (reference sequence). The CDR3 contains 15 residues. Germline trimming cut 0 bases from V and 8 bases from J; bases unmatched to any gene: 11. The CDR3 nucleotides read TGCAGTGCTAGAGATTCCAGGCAGGGGGCCAGGGGCTACACCTTC. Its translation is CSARDSRQGARGYTF.

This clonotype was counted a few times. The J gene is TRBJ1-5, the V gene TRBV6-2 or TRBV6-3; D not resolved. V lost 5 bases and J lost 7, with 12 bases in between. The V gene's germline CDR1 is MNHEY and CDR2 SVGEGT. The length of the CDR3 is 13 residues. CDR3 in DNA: TGTGCCAGCAGTCTCAGTGTCATCCAGCCCCAGCATTTT. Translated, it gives CASSLSVIQPQHF.

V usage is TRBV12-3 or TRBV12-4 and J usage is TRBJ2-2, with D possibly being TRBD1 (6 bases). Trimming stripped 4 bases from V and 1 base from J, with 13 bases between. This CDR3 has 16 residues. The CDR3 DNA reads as TGTGCCAGCAGTTCCGAGGACAGAAAGAACACCGGGGAGCTGTTTTTT. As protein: CASSSEDRKNTGELFF.

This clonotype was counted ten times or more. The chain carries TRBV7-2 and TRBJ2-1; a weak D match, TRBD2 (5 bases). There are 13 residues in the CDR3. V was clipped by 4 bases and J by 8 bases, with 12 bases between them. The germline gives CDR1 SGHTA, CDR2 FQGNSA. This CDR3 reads CASSSLWGDEQFF. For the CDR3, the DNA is TGTGCCAGCAGCTCATTATGGGGAGATGAGCAGTTCTTC. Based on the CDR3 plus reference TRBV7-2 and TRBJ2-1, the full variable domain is GAGVSQSPSNKVTEKGKDVELRCDPISGHTALYWYRQSLGQGLEFLIYFQGNSAPDKSGLPSDRFSAERTGGSVSTLTIQRTQQEDSAVYLCASSSLWGDEQFFGPGTRLTVL.